The 14 T cell receptor beta chains in this list originate from one sample, sequenced in a study of shared clonotypes between healthy human individuals. This table comes from immunoSEQ multiplex PCR, and its TCRdb copy is limited to in-frame clones, with some not included. This table holds about 700,000 clones, around 74% found once. The source material was memory CD4+ T cells sorted from blood. Subset indicated: CD45RA-negative fraction. These receptors were taken from a woman in her 30s in good health.

The gene calls are TRBV11-2 and TRBJ2-7; D uncertain. The CDR3 contains 15 residues. Germline-derived CDR1 and CDR2 are SGHAT and FQNNGV. V lost 0 bases and J 6 bases, leaving 15 bases between the germline ends. The CDR3 DNA reads as TGTGCCAGCAGCTTAGATCCCCAGGTTGGAAGCGAGCAGTACTTC. Residues: CASSLDPQVGSEQYF.

This clone has just a few counts. V is TRBV7-9 and J is TRBJ2-6; maybe TRBD1 (7 bases). Germline values: CDR1 SEHNR, CDR2 FQNEAQ (reference sequence). This CDR3 is 17 amino acids long. V lost 0 bases to trimming and J lost 2 bases, with 11 bases between them. The CDR3 nucleotides read TGTGCCAGCAGCTTAGCCAGGGGGGTGGCTGGGGCCAACGTCCTGACTTTC. Translated: CASSLARGVAGANVLTF.

V usage is TRBV18 and J usage is TRBJ2-3; D possibly uses TRBD1 or TRBD2 (5 bases each). The CDR3 is 16 amino acids. V was shortened by 4 bases and J by 7 bases, with 21 bases between the two germline ends. Germline CDR1 and CDR2: KGHSH and LQKENI. The CDR3 nucleotides are TGTGCCAGCTCACTTTCGGGACCCCGAAATGAAAATACGCAGTATTTT. This encodes CASSLSGPRNENTQYF.

The chain's CDR3 is CASSFSANEQFF. The CDR3 DNA follows: TGCGCCAGCAGCTTTTCGGCGAATGAGCAGTTCTTC. This chain connects TRBV5-1 to TRBJ2-1; no definite D call. CDR1 and CDR2 from the germline V gene are SGHRS and YFSETQ. The CDR3 covers 12 residues. V shed 2 bases and J shed 7 bases, with 7 bases lying between them.

The gene calls are TRBV6-5 and TRBJ1-4; tentative D call: TRBD1 (5 bases). The CDR3 is 16 amino acids. Germline values: CDR1 MNHEY, CDR2 SVGAGI. Trimming cost V 1 base and J 6 bases, with 15 bases left between them. The CDR3, as DNA: TGTGCCAGCAGTTACTTCCAGGGCGGGATGTATGAAAAACTGTTTTTT. Amino acids: CASSYFQGGMYEKLFF.

The chain combines TRBV5-1 with TRBJ1-1; 11 bases are a match to TRBD1. The CDR3 covers 13 residues. Germline CDR1 is SGHRS and CDR2 is YFSETQ. V gave up 8 bases and J gave up 4 bases; unmatched junction bases: 4. The CDR3 coding sequence is TGCGCCAGTGGGACAGGGGGATCCACTGAAGCTTTCTTT. It codes for CASGTGGSTEAFF.

This clone was detected only a few times. J is TRBJ2-6 and V is TRBV2; D may be TRBD1 (6 bases). The CDR3 spans 15 residues. V was pared by 6 bases and J by 0 bases, with 9 bases between. Germline CDR1 is SNHLY and CDR2 is FYNNEI. The CDR3 bases are TGTGCCAGCAGCGGACAGCTCTCTGGGGCCAACGTCCTGACTTTC. Its translation: CASSGQLSGANVLTF.

Concerning this clone itself: Other nucleotide sequences in the sample specify the same CDR3. The chain couples TRBV5-1 to TRBJ2-3; 8 nucleotides line up with TRBD1. The CDR3 consists of 16 residues. Trimming cost V 0 bases and J 4 bases; bases outside gene matches: 7. Germline lookup yields CDR1 SGHRS and CDR2 YFSETQ. Here the CDR3 reads CASSLAGQGAADTQYF. The CDR3 DNA sequence: TGCGCCAGCAGCTTGGCCGGGCAGGGGGCCGCAGATACGCAGTATTTT.

The J gene is TRBJ2-3, the V gene TRBV29-1, with D tentatively TRBD2 (6 bases). CDR3 length equals 15 residues. In germline, CDR1 is SQVTM, CDR2 ANQGSEA. Trimming pared 5 bases from V and 2 bases from J, leaving 17 bases between. CDR3 DNA sequence: TGCAGCGTTTCACTAGCCCGCCCCCCCACAGATACGCAGTATTTT. This translates into CSVSLARPPTDTQYF.

The V call is TRBV11-2, the J call TRBJ2-5, with 7 bases matching TRBD1. The V gene end was trimmed by 6 bases and the J gene end by 3 bases; junction bases not matched to a gene: 4. Germline V gene sequence: CDR1 SGHAT, CDR2 FQNNGV. The CDR3 is made up of 13 amino acids. CDR3 amino acids: CASRPQGEETQYF. DNA of the CDR3: TGTGCCAGCAGACCTCAGGGGGAAGAGACCCAGTACTTC.

The chain joins TRBV18 to TRBJ1-1, with 7 positions matching TRBD1. This CDR3 spans 16 amino acids. V lost 4 bases to trimming and J lost 4 bases; unmatched junction nucleotides: 12. CDR1 KGHSH and CDR2 LQKENI come from the germline V gene. The CDR3 DNA is TGTGCCAGCTCACGCGACAGGGTCGGAAGATCCACTGAAGCTTTCTTT. Protein product: CASSRDRVGRSTEAFF.

As regards this clone: A much larger clone sits a single nucleotide away, making a read error possible. CDR3 DNA sequence: TGTGCCAGCAGCTACCAAGAGACCCAGTACTTC. Its translation is CASSYQETQYF. The chain links TRBV7-3 to TRBJ2-5; D uncertain. V was clipped by 4 bases and J by 0 bases, with 0 bases between them. CDR1 and CDR2 from the germline V gene are SGHTA and FQGTGA. The CDR3 is made up of 11 amino acids.

This rearrangement joins TRBV7-7 to TRBJ2-6; possible D gene TRBD1, 7 bases. Trimming cost V 3 bases and J 2 bases, with 17 bases left between them. The germline gives CDR1 SSHAT, CDR2 FNYEAQ (reference sequence). This CDR3 has 18 residues. The CDR3 sequence: CASSFRGRGEAGANVLTF. Here the CDR3 DNA reads TGTGCCAGCAGCTTTCGGGGCAGGGGGGAGGCTGGGGCCAACGTCCTGACTTTC.

This clone occurred once. The J gene is TRBJ2-7, the V gene TRBV28, with D hard to call. Germline V CDR1 and CDR2: MDHEN, SYDVKM. This CDR3 comprises 12 residues. Trimming cost V 4 bases and J 3 bases, with 7 bases left between them. The CDR3 sequence is CASSSPYYEQYF. The CDR3 DNA sequence: TGTGCCAGCAGTTCCCCCTACTACGAGCAGTACTTC.